The 22 T cell receptor beta chains listed next were all sequenced from one sample in a study of T cell responses to AZD1222 COVID-19 vaccine. Repertoires were generated with immunoSEQ multiplex PCR, while TCRdb's copy carries only in-frame clones and drops some. This sample has 250,000 to 300,000 clones, with almost 95% found just once. The source material was peripheral blood, sampled 28 days after the second AZD1222 dose. The receptors originated from an adult who received the AZD1222 COVID-19 vaccine.

The V and J genes are TRBV14 and TRBJ1-6, with 10 nucleotides matching TRBD1. Germline V lookup: CDR1 SGHDN, CDR2 FVKESK. The length of the CDR3 is 15 residues. V gave up 3 bases and J gave up 9 bases; unmatched junction bases: 5. CDR3 coding DNA: TGTGCCAGCAGCCATGAGACAGGGGGCGTTTCACCCCTCCACTTT. Translation: CASSHETGGVSPLHF.

The rearrangement joins TRBV11-2 to TRBJ2-1, with D possibly TRBD1 on 7 matching bases. With 0 bases removed from V and 2 bases from J, the gap between germline ends came to 14 bases. The germline gives CDR1 SGHAT, CDR2 FQNNGV. CDR3 size: 17 residues. DNA of the CDR3: TGTGCCAGCAGCTTAGATAGTAGCAGGGGGGCCTACAATGAGCAGTTCTTC. Protein product: CASSLDSSRGAYNEQFF.

J is TRBJ2-7 and V is TRBV2; 8 bases are shared with TRBD1. V was clipped by 7 bases and J by 7 bases; unmatched bases: 12. The CDR3 is made up of 14 amino acids. The germline V gene encodes CDR1 SNHLY and CDR2 FYNNEI. The CDR3 loop is CASTSFRQGTEQYF. The CDR3 DNA follows: TGTGCCAGCACTTCTTTTAGACAGGGGACGGAGCAGTACTTC.

The V call is TRBV18, the J call TRBJ2-3; TRBD1 matches 10 bases. This CDR3 contains 16 residues. Germline V gene data show CDR1 as KGHSH and CDR2 as LQKENI. V shed 6 bases and J 0 bases; nucleotides not matched to a gene: 6. CDR3 sequence reads: CASSGQGMISTDTQYF. The CDR3, as DNA: TGTGCCAGCTCGGGACAGGGGATGATTAGCACAGATACGCAGTATTTT.

This rearrangement joins TRBV3-1 (or the pseudogene TRBV3-2) to TRBJ1-2; 9 bases agree with TRBD1. V lost 1 base and J lost 4; bases outside the gene matches: 4. Germline V lookup: CDR1 LGHDT, CDR2 YNNKEL (reference sequence). The CDR3 length is 15 residues. The CDR3 here is CASSQAGTGIYGYTF. CDR3 sequence (DNA): TGTGCCAGCAGCCAAGCAGGGACAGGGATCTATGGCTACACCTTC.

The gene calls are TRBV6-4 and TRBJ1-5, with D possibly TRBD1 on 5 matching bases. Trimming shortened V by 7 bases and J by 5 bases, and 21 bases separated the two germline ends. CDR3 length: 16 amino acids. Germline V gene sequence: CDR1 MRHNA, CDR2 SNTAGT. DNA of the CDR3: TGTGCCAGCATTTCTAGTCAGGGACCCCCCTATCAGCCCCAGCATTTT. Residues: CASISSQGPPYQPQHF.

J is TRBJ2-7 and V is TRBV30, with 11 bases lining up with TRBD1. This CDR3 is built from 15 residues. With 2 bases clipped from V and 5 bases from J, the junction kept 8 bases outside the gene matches. Germline V gene data show CDR1 as GTSNPN and CDR2 as SVGIG (reference sequence). The CDR3, as DNA: TGTGCCTGGAGTTTTTGGACAGGGGGCTCGAACGAGCAGTACTTC. It specifies CAWSFWTGGSNEQYF.

The gene calls are TRBV6-2 or TRBV6-3 and TRBJ2-7, with 7 bases aligning to TRBD1. After removal of 5 bases from V and 3 bases from J, the junction contained 7 bases not matched to a gene. CDR1 is MNHEY, CDR2 SVGEGT, per germline. The CDR3 extends over 14 amino acids. CDR3 coding DNA: TGTGCCAGCAGTACGAACAGGGGAAGCTACGAGCAGTACTTC. Encoded protein: CASSTNRGSYEQYF.

This chain connects TRBV28 to TRBJ1-4, with a weak D call TRBD1 (6 bases). Germline V CDR1 and CDR2: MDHEN, SYDVKM. Trimming removed 2 bases from V and 6 bases from J, with 13 bases in between. The CDR3 contains 15 residues. This chain's CDR3 is CASSLEFRGDEKLFF. The CDR3 region has the DNA TGTGCCAGCAGTTTAGAGTTCAGGGGAGATGAAAAACTGTTTTTT.

As for this clone: Different DNA sequences within this sample yield the same CDR3. This sequence joins TRBV28 and TRBJ1-2; 7 bases fit TRBD1. The CDR3 has 13 amino acids. V trimming: 5 bases; J trimming: 3 bases; junction bases outside the gene matches: 3. CDR1 and CDR2 from the germline V gene are MDHEN and SYDVKM. This CDR3 is CASSLGTDYGYTF. The CDR3 coding sequence is TGTGCCAGCAGTCTCGGGACAGACTATGGCTACACCTTC.

The chain employs TRBV27 and TRBJ1-1, with D perhaps TRBD1 (5 bases). The germline V gene encodes CDR1 MNHEY and CDR2 SMNVEV (reference sequence). The CDR3 is 15 amino acids. Trimming left V 5 bases short and J 5 bases short, with 18 bases between. The CDR3 nucleotides read TGTGCCAGCAGTGGATACCCCGGGGGTGGGACTGAAGCTTTCTTT. Amino acid sequence: CASSGYPGGGTEAFF.

The chain is built from TRBV11-2 and TRBJ2-2; 7 bases match TRBD2. This CDR3 region has 16 residues. V lost 2 bases and J lost 0; bases outside the gene matches: 3. Germline assignment: CDR1 SGHAT and CDR2 FQNNGV. The CDR3 reads CASSLIGGTNTGELFF. DNA for the CDR3: TGTGCCAGCAGCTTAATCGGGGGGACGAACACCGGGGAGCTGTTTTTT.

The chain couples TRBV3-1 (or the pseudogene TRBV3-2) to TRBJ1-1; D remains ambiguous. V shed 7 bases and J shed 1 base, with 16 bases lying between them. CDR1 and CDR2 (germline): LGHDT, YNNKEL (reference sequence). The CDR3 covers 15 residues. In nucleotides, the CDR3 is TGTGCCAGCACCACCGATGAGGGAAGGAACACTGAAGCTTTCTTT. The encoded protein is CASTTDEGRNTEAFF.

Here the CDR3 reads CASSPRPGRTDTQYF. The CDR3 nucleotides read TGTGCCAGCAGCCCGAGACCGGGGCGGACAGATACGCAGTATTTT. This chain connects TRBV27 to TRBJ2-3; either TRBD1 or TRBD2 may supply D (5 bases each). V lost 6 bases, J lost 3 bases, and 16 bases lay in between. CDR3 size: 15 residues. The germline V gene has CDR1 MNHEY and CDR2 SMNVEV (reference sequence).

The chain links TRBV19 to TRBJ2-1; D possibly corresponds to TRBD1 (6 bases). The CDR3 is made up of 14 amino acids. The germline V and J ends were trimmed by 7 bases and 7 bases, with 17 bases remaining between them. Germline V CDR1 and CDR2: LNHDA, SQIVND (reference sequence). The CDR3 reads CASIPSGARNEQFF. The CDR3 DNA is TGTGCCAGTATTCCGTCAGGGGCGAGGAATGAGCAGTTCTTC. Full variable domain (outside the CDR3, taken from reference TRBV19 and TRBJ2-1): DGGITQSPKYLFRKEGQNVTLSCEQNLNHDAMYWYRQDPGQGLRLIYYSQIVNDFQKGDIAEGYSVSREKKESFPLTVTSAQKNPTAFYLCASIPSGARNEQFFGPGTRLTVL.

This clone was seen just once. This rearrangement joins TRBV5-1 to TRBJ2-6; tentatively, D is TRBD1 (6 bases). CDR1 SGHRS and CDR2 YFSETQ come from the germline V gene. The CDR3 covers 15 residues. Trimming left V 4 bases short and J 4 bases short, with 12 bases between. The CDR3 protein is CASSDRQAGANVLTF. The CDR3 DNA reads TGCGCCAGCAGCGACCGACAGGCCGGGGCCAACGTCCTGACTTTC.

Note on this clone: Other DNA sequences within the sample encode an identical CDR3. The chain joins TRBV19 to TRBJ2-7, with 7 bases matching TRBD1. Germline V CDR1 and CDR2: LNHDA, SQIVND (reference sequence). Trimming removed 1 base from V and 3 bases from J; junction bases left unmatched: 0. CDR3 length: 13 amino acids. CDR3 sequence: CASSIGQGYEQYF. CDR3 coding DNA: TGTGCCAGTAGTATAGGACAGGGCTACGAGCAGTACTTC.

The chain combines TRBV7-8 with TRBJ2-7; D tentatively reads TRBD1 or TRBD2 (6 bases each). The germline V gene has CDR1 SGHVS and CDR2 FQNEAQ. V lost 1 base, J lost 2 bases, and 15 bases lay in between. The CDR3 has 16 amino acids. Here the CDR3 reads CASSLEGGTGTYEQYF. The DNA for the CDR3 is TGTGCCAGCAGCTTAGAGGGGGGAACAGGGACCTACGAGCAGTACTTC.

The count of this clone is one. The V call is TRBV5-1, the J call TRBJ2-3; 12 bases agree with TRBD2. Germline trimming cut 0 bases from V and 2 bases from J; bases unmatched to any gene: 7. This CDR3 is built from 18 residues. Germline assignment: CDR1 SGHRS and CDR2 YFSETQ. The CDR3 nucleotides are TGCGCCAGCAGCTTGGGACTAGCGGGGGCCCTCCCCACAGATACGCAGTATTTT. Amino acid sequence: CASSLGLAGALPTDTQYF.

The J gene is TRBJ1-4, the V gene TRBV4-3, with 7 bases identical to TRBD1. With V trimmed by 5 bases and J by 3 bases, 9 bases remained unmatched. The CDR3 is made up of 16 amino acids. CDR1 LGHNA and CDR2 YSLEER come from the germline V gene. The CDR3 reads CASSSYRGPPNEKLFF. DNA for the CDR3: TGCGCCAGCAGCTCTTACAGGGGTCCCCCTAATGAAAAACTGTTTTTT.

The chain is built from TRBV7-3 and TRBJ2-5, with D hard to call. The CDR3 has 14 amino acids. Germline V gene lookup returns CDR1 SGHTA and CDR2 FQGTGA. Trimming took 2 bases from V and 2 from J, leaving 9 bases between them. CDR3 coding DNA: TGTGCCAGCAGCTTATCAGGAACTCAAGAGACCCAGTACTTC. Its translation is CASSLSGTQETQYF.

The V call is TRBV3-1 (or the pseudogene TRBV3-2), the J call TRBJ1-1; the D is unclear. Trimming took 6 bases from V and 0 from J, leaving 8 bases between them. The CDR3 sequence is 13 residues long. CDR1 and CDR2 (germline): LGHDT, YNNKEL (reference sequence). Written as DNA, the CDR3 is TGTGCCAGCAGTCCCAGACTGAACACTGAAGCTTTCTTT. It yields the protein CASSPRLNTEAFF.